This TCR beta chain was found in a study of T cell changes during pregnancy in multiple sclerosis. Sequenced by immunoSEQ multiplex PCR; TCRdb stores in-frame clones only, minus some. The sample yields some 73,000 clones, roughly 92% seen once. This clone was found once. The CDR3 totals 15 residues. Germline lookup yields CDR1 KGHSH and CDR2 LQKENI. V lost 3 bases, J lost 0 bases, and 2 bases stayed unmatched. The TCR was taken from a female donor in good health, enrolled as a control in a pregnancy study. Specimen: peripheral blood, collected in the third trimester of pregnancy. J is TRBJ1-3 and V is TRBV18; 7 bases fit TRBD1. The CDR3 region is CASSPGQSSGNTIYF. For the CDR3, the DNA is TGTGCCAGCTCACCGGGACAGAGCTCTGGAAACACCATATATTTT.